Below, 20 T cell receptor beta chains from the same sample are listed, as sequenced in a study of cytomegalovirus exposure and HLA in healthy donors. The PCR employed 60 Vbeta primers together with 13 Jbeta primers. The table came from immunoSEQ multiplex PCR; TCRdb's copy has only in-frame clones and leaves some out. The data show about 98,000 clones, more than 60% seen once. Sequenced: PBMCs. The receptors derive from a man aged 18 to 29 in good health and CMV-seropositive.

The chain carries TRBV7-9 and TRBJ2-7; possibly TRBD1 for D (5 bases). This CDR3 spans 14 amino acids. CDR1 is SEHNR and CDR2 is FQNEAQ in the germline V gene (reference sequence). Trimming shortened V by 4 bases and J by 3 bases, and 13 bases separated the two germline ends. The DNA for the CDR3 is TGTGCCAGCAGCTATTGGGAAGGGGACTACGAGCAGTACTTC. Translating it yields CASSYWEGDYEQYF.

This rearrangement joins TRBV27 to TRBJ2-3; 8 bases agree with TRBD2. The ends lost 6 bases at V and 9 bases at J; junction bases unmatched: 11. This CDR3 has 14 residues. CDR1 is MNHEY and CDR2 is SMNVEV in the germline V gene (reference sequence). The CDR3 sequence: CASSLRGGAPTQYF. In DNA, the CDR3 is TGTGCCAGCAGCCTCCGGGGGGGGGCACCGACGCAGTATTTT.

The table lists this clone with a few counts. V gene TRBV2 combines with J gene TRBJ2-7; 7 positions match TRBD2. CDR1 is SNHLY and CDR2 is FYNNEI in the germline V gene. V trimming: 8 bases; J trimming: 2 bases; junction bases outside the gene matches: 9. This CDR3 is 14 amino acids long. This chain's CDR3 is CASLNPGGAYEQYF. CDR3 DNA sequence: TGTGCCAGCTTGAATCCGGGGGGTGCCTACGAGCAGTACTTC.

Regarding this clone: Other DNA sequences of this sample code for an identical CDR3. The chain combines TRBV5-1 with TRBJ2-3; 10 nucleotides line up with TRBD2. The V gene's germline CDR1 is SGHRS and CDR2 YFSETQ. After removal of 4 bases from V and 3 bases from J, the junction contained 2 bases not matched to a gene. The CDR3 is 14 amino acids. DNA of the CDR3: TGCGCCAGCAGCAGCGGGGGGGGGACAGATACGCAGTATTTT. Amino acids: CASSSGGGTDTQYF. Drawing the rest from reference TRBV5-1 and TRBJ2-3, the complete variable domain is KAGVTQTPRYLIKTRGQQVTLSCSPISGHRSVSWYQQTPGQGLQFLFEYFSETQRNKGNFPGRFSGRQFSNSRSEMNVSTLELGDSALYLCASSSGGGTDTQYFGPGTRLTVL.

This chain connects TRBV28 to TRBJ1-6; D might be TRBD1 (5 bases). CDR1 is MDHEN, CDR2 SYDVKM, per germline. V was shortened by 3 bases and J by 10 bases, with 7 bases between the two germline ends. This CDR3 is built from 12 residues. The CDR3 spells CASSLEGSPLHF. CDR3 DNA: TGTGCCAGCAGTTTGGAGGGGTCACCCCTCCACTTT.

The chain uses TRBV6-4 and TRBJ2-1, with TRBD2 matching over 9 bases. The J segment lost 8 bases and the V segment lost 3 bases, leaving 8 bases of the junction unmatched. Germline CDR1 and CDR2: MRHNA and SNTAGT. This CDR3 spans 15 amino acids. CDR3 in DNA: TGTGCCAGCAGTGAGCAAGCGGGGGGTTCGGATGAGCAGTTCTTC. Its protein is CASSEQAGGSDEQFF.

The chain is built from TRBV6-5 and TRBJ1-5; D uncertain. This CDR3 comprises 14 residues. CDR1 MNHEY and CDR2 SVGAGI come from the germline V gene. Trimming cost V 0 bases and J 5 bases, with 8 bases left between them. The CDR3 nucleotides are TGTGCCAGCAGTTACTCTCTAGACTATCAGCCCCAGCATTTT. It is translated as CASSYSLDYQPQHF.

With regard to this clone: At one of its ends the junction is not consistent with the germline gene, which may arise from a read error. V is TRBV6-5 and J is TRBJ1-2; 12 nucleotides match TRBD1. Germline V lookup: CDR1 MNHEY, CDR2 SVGAGI. The CDR3 is made up of 14 amino acids. CDR3 sequence: CASSYGTGGAWLDF. DNA of the CDR3: TGTGCCAGCAGTTACGGGACAGGGGGCGCGTGGCTCGACTTC.

The rearrangement links TRBV23-1 to TRBJ2-7; a weak D match, TRBD1 (5 bases). TRBV23-1 is an open reading frame whose function is uncertain. V dropped 0 bases and J dropped 2 bases, with 11 bases sitting between them. There are 15 residues in the CDR3. CDR3 residues: CASSQSERGTYEQYF. The CDR3 DNA is TGCGCCAGCAGTCAATCGGAAAGGGGAACCTACGAGCAGTACTTC.

This chain joins TRBV6-5 and TRBJ1-6; a weak D match, TRBD1 (5 bases). V shed 0 bases and J shed 7 bases, with 13 bases lying between them. The length of the CDR3 is 16 residues. Germline CDR1 reads MNHEY; CDR2 reads SVGAGI. CDR3 coding DNA: TGTGCCAGCAGTTACTCGATGGGGCAGGGCAATTCACCCCTCCACTTT. Translation: CASSYSMGQGNSPLHF.

This chain connects TRBV7-2 to TRBJ2-5; TRBD1 matches at 9 bases. V dropped 3 bases and J dropped 3; count of bases not matched to a gene: 5. CDR3 length equals 15 residues. CDR1 SGHTA and CDR2 FQGNSA come from the germline V gene. CDR3 DNA sequence: TGTGCCAGCAGCTTTTACGGACAGGGGAAAGAGACCCAGTACTTC. Translation gives CASSFYGQGKETQYF.

The chain employs TRBV28 and TRBJ1-2, with TRBD1 matching 10 bases. With V trimmed by 4 bases and J by 4 bases, 6 bases remained unmatched. In germline, CDR1 is MDHEN, CDR2 SYDVKM. There are 15 residues in the CDR3. DNA for the CDR3: TGTGCCAGCAGTTACCGGGACAGGGGCTTCTATGGCTACACCTTC. Its translation: CASSYRDRGFYGYTF.

The chain employs TRBV7-6 and TRBJ2-5; TRBD1 might be the D (6 bases). Germline assignment: CDR1 SGHVS and CDR2 FNYEAQ. V was shortened by 4 bases and J by 1 base, with 19 bases between the two germline ends. CDR3 size: 17 residues. CDR3: CASSSSAWGPSQETQYF. CDR3 nucleotides: TGTGCCAGCAGCTCTTCGGCCTGGGGGCCTTCCCAAGAGACCCAGTACTTC.

The chain links TRBV30 to TRBJ2-1; D might be TRBD2 (5 bases). Germline CDR1 reads GTSNPN; CDR2 reads SVGIG (reference sequence). CDR3 length: 15 residues. V lost 5 bases and J lost 2, with 16 bases in between. The CDR3 protein is CAWDVEGPTYNEQFF. The CDR3 DNA follows: TGTGCCTGGGATGTTGAGGGCCCGACCTACAATGAGCAGTTCTTC.

The chain is built from TRBV27 and TRBJ2-1, with 7 bases that match TRBD2. Germline V gene data show CDR1 as MNHEY and CDR2 as SMNVEV (reference sequence). The CDR3 extends over 13 amino acids. V shed 8 bases and J 8 bases; nucleotides not matched to a gene: 9. Here the CDR3 DNA reads TGTGCCAGCGGACGAGGACTAGGGGATGAGCAGTTCTTC. Amino acid sequence: CASGRGLGDEQFF.

This rearrangement joins TRBV6-1 to TRBJ2-7; TRBD2 matches at 7 bases. V shed 6 bases and J 1 base; nucleotides not matched to a gene: 9. Germline CDR1 and CDR2: MNHNS and SASEGT. The CDR3 totals 15 residues. Here the CDR3 DNA reads TGTGCCAGCAGGGGAGGGGCTAGCGGTTCCTACGAGCAGTACTTC. Translating gives CASRGGASGSYEQYF.

The chain couples TRBV5-1 to TRBJ2-7; TRBD2 matches at 8 bases. V shed 0 bases and J 4 bases; nucleotides not matched to a gene: 9. Germline CDR1 SGHRS, CDR2 YFSETQ. The CDR3 consists of 16 residues. Here the CDR3 DNA reads TGCGCCAGCAGCTTGGATATTCGGGGGGGGAATTACGAGCAGTACTTC. Translation gives CASSLDIRGGNYEQYF. The entire variable domain, with the rest obtained from reference TRBV5-1 and TRBJ2-7, is as follows: KAGVTQTPRYLIKTRGQQVTLSCSPISGHRSVSWYQQTPGQGLQFLFEYFSETQRNKGNFPGRFSGRQFSNSRSEMNVSTLELGDSALYLCASSLDIRGGNYEQYFGPGTRLTVT.

The CDR3 reads CASSAGVSPLHF. DNA for the CDR3: TGTGCCAGCAGCGCAGGGGTTTCACCCCTCCACTTT. This chain connects TRBV6-5 to TRBJ1-6; D is perhaps TRBD1 (6 bases). CDR3 length equals 12 residues. V gave up 6 bases and J gave up 9 bases, with 9 bases separating them. Germline V gives CDR1 MNHEY, CDR2 SVGAGI.

The genes are TRBV5-6 and TRBJ2-7; weak D call: TRBD1 (7 bases). The length of the CDR3 is 15 residues. Germline CDR1 and CDR2: SGHDT and YYEEEE. Deletions cut 4 bases from V and 4 bases from J, with 18 bases between. CDR3 coding DNA: TGTGCCAGCAGCCAACGAGGGGGCGCGGGATACGAGCAGTACTTC. Protein: CASSQRGGAGYEQYF.

The chain uses TRBV5-5 and TRBJ2-1, with TRBD2 matching 7 bases. The germline V gene encodes CDR1 SGHKS and CDR2 YYEKEE (reference sequence). Germline trimming cut 0 bases from V and 0 bases from J; bases unmatched to any gene: 6. The CDR3 extends over 17 amino acids. In nucleotides, the CDR3 is TGTGCCAGCAGCTTGGGGGACTACGGGAGCTCCTACAATGAGCAGTTCTTC. This gives the protein CASSLGDYGSSYNEQFF.